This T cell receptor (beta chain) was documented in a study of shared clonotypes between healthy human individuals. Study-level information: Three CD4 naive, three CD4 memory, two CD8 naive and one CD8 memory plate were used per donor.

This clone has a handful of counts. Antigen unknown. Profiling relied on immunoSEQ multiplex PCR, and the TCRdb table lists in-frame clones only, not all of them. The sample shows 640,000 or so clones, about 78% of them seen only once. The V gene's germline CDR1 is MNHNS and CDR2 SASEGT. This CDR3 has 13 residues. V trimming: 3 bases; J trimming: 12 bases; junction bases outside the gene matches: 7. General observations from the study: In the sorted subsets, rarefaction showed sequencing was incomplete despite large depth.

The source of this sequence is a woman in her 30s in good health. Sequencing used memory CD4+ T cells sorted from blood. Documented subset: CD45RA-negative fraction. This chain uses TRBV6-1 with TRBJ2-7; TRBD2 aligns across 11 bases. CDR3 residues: CASSETSGVYAYF. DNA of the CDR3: TGTGCCAGCAGTGAGACTAGCGGGGTCTATGCGTACTTC.